A single sample gave rise to the 29 T cell receptor beta chains below, sequenced in a study of T cell responses to AZD1222 COVID-19 vaccine. Libraries were prepared by immunoSEQ multiplex PCR; TCRdb keeps only in-frame clonotypes and omits some of them. The data contain 200,000 to 300,000 clones, over 90% of them singletons. The sample consisted of peripheral blood, taken on day 0 of AZD1222 vaccination. The receptors stem from an adult in good health.

This rearrangement joins TRBV6-5 to TRBJ1-2; D unclear. V was clipped by 5 bases and J by 8 bases, with 12 bases between them. Germline V gene lookup returns CDR1 MNHEY and CDR2 SVGAGI. This CDR3 spans 12 amino acids. CDR3 region: CASSPGIYGYTF. The CDR3 coding sequence is TGTGCCAGCAGTCCCGGGATTTACGGCTACACCTTC.

A few counts support this clone. This chain joins TRBV24-1 and TRBJ1-1; unclear D gene. The V gene lost 2 bases and the J gene lost 1 base, with 10 bases spanning the gap. Germline-derived CDR1 and CDR2 are KGHDR and SFDVKD. CDR3 size: 15 residues. In DNA, the CDR3 is TGTGCCACCAGTGATTCTCGCAATGGGAACACTGAAGCTTTCTTT. Its protein product is CATSDSRNGNTEAFF.

The chain employs TRBV7-9 and TRBJ1-6; 7 bases are shared with TRBD1. V shed 5 bases and J 9 bases; nucleotides not matched to a gene: 7. The CDR3 contains 14 residues. CDR1 and CDR2 from the germline V gene are SEHNR and FQNEAQ (reference sequence). The CDR3 sequence: CASSTTGKPSPLHF. The CDR3 DNA sequence: TGTGCCAGCAGCACGACAGGGAAGCCTTCACCCCTCCACTTT.

The chain carries TRBV28 and TRBJ1-6; D is unresolved. The germline V and J ends were trimmed by 3 bases and 4 bases, with 7 bases remaining between them. The germline V gene has CDR1 MDHEN and CDR2 SYDVKM. This CDR3 is built from 14 residues. CDR3 nucleotides: TGTGCCAGCAGTTTCGTTGCTTATAATTCACCCCTCCACTTT. Translating it yields CASSFVAYNSPLHF. Using reference TRBV28 and TRBJ1-6 for the parts outside the CDR3, the full variable domain is DVKVTQSSRYLVKRTGEKVFLECVQDMDHENMFWYRQDPGLGLRLIYFSYDVKMKEKGDIPEGYSVSREKKERFSLILESASTNQTSMYLCASSFVAYNSPLHFGNGTRLTVT.

The rearrangement links TRBV27 to TRBJ1-6, with 9 positions matching TRBD1. Losses at the gene ends were 5 bases for V and 8 bases for J; bases not matched to a gene: 7. Germline CDR1 reads MNHEY; CDR2 reads SMNVEV (reference sequence). This CDR3 is built from 15 residues. The CDR3 spells CASSARDRVDSPLHF. In DNA form, the CDR3 reads TGTGCCAGCAGTGCCCGGGACAGGGTGGATTCACCCCTCCACTTT.

V usage is TRBV15 and J usage is TRBJ2-7; a weak D match, TRBD2 (5 bases). The V end was cut by 0 bases, the J end by 0 bases, with 12 bases between. CDR3 length equals 16 residues. Germline CDR1 LNHNV, CDR2 YYDKDF (reference sequence). The CDR3 DNA reads TGTGCCACCAGCAGAGAGAGAGGGCCAGCCTCCTACGAGCAGTACTTC. Amino acid sequence: CATSRERGPASYEQYF.

The J gene is TRBJ1-6, the V gene TRBV7-9; 7 nucleotides align to TRBD1. Unmatched junction bases numbered 12, after V lost 5 bases and J lost 8 bases. Germline assignment: CDR1 SEHNR and CDR2 FQNEAQ (reference sequence). The length of the CDR3 is 16 residues. This chain's CDR3 is CASSPRQGEGHSPLHF. Written as DNA, the CDR3 is TGTGCCAGCAGCCCCAGACAGGGTGAGGGCCATTCACCCCTCCACTTT.

The table lists this clone with a count of one. V is TRBV4-1 and J is TRBJ2-7; 7 nucleotides align to TRBD1. CDR1 is MGHRA and CDR2 is YSYEKL in the germline V gene. The CDR3 totals 14 residues. The trim removed 1 base at V and 2 bases at J, leaving 2 bases unmatched. In DNA form, the CDR3 reads TGCGCCAGCAGCCAAGTCGGACAGGCCTACGAGCAGTACTTC. Protein sequence: CASSQVGQAYEQYF.

This rearrangement joins TRBV7-9 to TRBJ1-1; D uncertain. Germline V CDR1 and CDR2: SEHNR, FQNEAQ (reference sequence). This CDR3 comprises 12 residues. V gave up 6 bases and J gave up 6 bases, with 11 bases separating them. The CDR3 here is CASSGDSSEAFF. In DNA form, the CDR3 reads TGTGCCAGCAGTGGGGATTCGTCTGAAGCTTTCTTT.

J is TRBJ2-2 and V is TRBV28, with 7 bases matching TRBD1. The length of the CDR3 is 17 residues. V was pared by 3 bases and J by 3 bases, with 10 bases of the junction left unmatched. CDR1 and CDR2 (germline): MDHEN, SYDVKM. The CDR3 loop is CASSFPTGKGDTGELFF. Written as DNA, the CDR3 is TGTGCCAGCAGTTTCCCGACAGGGAAGGGGGACACCGGGGAGCTGTTTTTT.

The V and J genes are TRBV13 and TRBJ1-1, with 10 bases matching TRBD1. CDR3 length: 14 amino acids. V shed 4 bases, J shed 5 bases, and the junction held 4 bases outside the gene matches. Germline V lookup: CDR1 PRHDT, CDR2 FYEKMQ (reference sequence). The DNA of the CDR3 is TGTGCCAGCAGCTCGGGACAGGGGAATACTGAAGCTTTCTTT. Amino acids: CASSSGQGNTEAFF.

The rearrangement joins TRBV5-1 to TRBJ2-5, with D perhaps TRBD2 (7 bases). This CDR3 contains 16 residues. Germline V gene lookup returns CDR1 SGHRS and CDR2 YFSETQ. The V gene lost 1 base and the J gene lost 3 bases, with 16 bases spanning the gap. The CDR3 here is CASSLSVTGGEETQYF. CDR3 in DNA: TGCGCCAGCAGCTTGTCGGTTACGGGGGGCGAAGAGACCCAGTACTTC.

The gene calls are TRBV12-3 or TRBV12-4 and TRBJ2-1, with unresolved D. V was pared by 2 bases and J by 9 bases, with 11 bases between. The length of the CDR3 is 13 residues. The CDR3 bases are TGTGCCAGCAGTTTAATGGAAACGGCTGAGCAGTTCTTC. Its translation is CASSLMETAEQFF.

The genes are TRBV9 and TRBJ2-2; D gene ambiguous. V was pared by 2 bases and J by 1 base, with 3 bases between. Per germline, CDR1 SGDLS and CDR2 YYNGEE. The CDR3 is 13 amino acids. CDR3 DNA: TGTGCCAGCAGCGTCGGGAACACCGGGGAGCTGTTTTTT. It yields the protein CASSVGNTGELFF.

This chain joins TRBV7-2 and TRBJ2-1; TRBD2 is a possible D gene (5 bases). Germline lookup yields CDR1 SGHTA and CDR2 FQGNSA. The CDR3 has 14 residues. V lost 4 bases and J 4 bases, leaving 11 bases between the germline ends. The CDR3 is CASSSRTPYNEQFF. Here the CDR3 DNA reads TGTGCCAGCAGCTCCAGGACTCCTTACAATGAGCAGTTCTTC.

This rearrangement joins TRBV5-4 to TRBJ1-2, with D perhaps matching TRBD1 (6 bases). The V gene's germline CDR1 is SGHNT and CDR2 YYREEE (reference sequence). The V end lost 0 bases, the J end lost 4 bases, and 10 bases lay between the germline ends. The CDR3 is made up of 14 amino acids. The CDR3 bases are TGTGCCAGCAGCTTGGACAGGGAGGGCTATGGCTACACCTTC. Translation: CASSLDREGYGYTF.

The J gene is TRBJ1-3, the V gene TRBV9; a possible D gene is TRBD1 (6 bases). Germline assignment: CDR1 SGDLS and CDR2 YYNGEE. The CDR3 length is 16 residues. Deletions cut 4 bases from V and 0 bases from J, with 14 bases between. In DNA, the CDR3 is TGTGCCAGCAGCCCCCAGGACAGCCTCTCTGGAAACACCATATATTTT. Its translation: CASSPQDSLSGNTIYF.

This clone was observed a handful of times. The gene calls are TRBV27 and TRBJ1-2; D uncertain. CDR1 and CDR2 from the germline V gene are MNHEY and SMNVEV (reference sequence). The CDR3 runs to 14 residues. V lost 6 bases, J lost 2 bases, and 13 bases lay in between. Written as DNA, the CDR3 is TGTGCCAGCAGCCGGAACGGACGGAACTATGGCTACACCTTC. Amino acid sequence: CASSRNGRNYGYTF.

CDR3 in amino acids: CASSHRGIGTDTQYF. As DNA, the CDR3 is TGTGCCAGCAGCCACAGGGGGATTGGAACAGATACGCAGTATTTT. The V call is TRBV6-5, the J call TRBJ2-3; 8 positions match TRBD1. Germline V gene data show CDR1 as MNHEY and CDR2 as SVGAGI. The CDR3 consists of 15 residues. The ends lost 6 bases at V and 3 bases at J; junction bases unmatched: 8.

The V call is TRBV7-6, the J call TRBJ1-4, with D possibly being TRBD1 (5 bases). Germline CDR1 reads SGHVS; CDR2 reads FNYEAQ. Trimming shortened V by 5 bases and J by 4 bases, and 17 bases separated the two germline ends. CDR3 length: 16 amino acids. Here the CDR3 DNA reads TGTGCCAGCAGCCTTGGGCTGCAGGGAAATAATGAAAAACTGTTTTTT. Translation gives CASSLGLQGNNEKLFF.

The V gene is TRBV11-2, the J gene TRBJ1-1; no clear D gene. Germline V lookup: CDR1 SGHAT, CDR2 FQNNGV. V lost 1 base, J lost 5 bases, and 11 bases lay in between. The CDR3 is 14 amino acids. This chain's CDR3 is CASSLGEVTTEAFF. CDR3 nucleotides: TGTGCCAGCAGCTTAGGGGAGGTAACGACTGAAGCTTTCTTT.

The gene calls are TRBV7-8 and TRBJ2-1, with TRBD2 matching over 8 bases. This CDR3 region has 16 residues. V gave up 5 bases and J gave up 5 bases; unmatched junction bases: 11. Germline values: CDR1 SGHVS, CDR2 FQNEAQ. CDR3 sequence: CASSPLGTSGHNEQFF. The CDR3, as DNA: TGTGCCAGCAGCCCCCTCGGAACTAGCGGACACAATGAGCAGTTCTTC.

The V and J genes are TRBV28 and TRBJ2-1; 11 bases fit TRBD2. This CDR3 region has 14 residues. Germline V gives CDR1 MDHEN, CDR2 SYDVKM. V gave up 3 bases and J gave up 9 bases; unmatched junction bases: 4. CDR3 protein: CASSLLLAGVEQFF. CDR3 DNA: TGTGCCAGCAGTTTGTTACTAGCGGGAGTTGAGCAGTTCTTC. The variable domain in full, completed from reference TRBV28 and TRBJ2-1, reads DVKVTQSSRYLVKRTGEKVFLECVQDMDHENMFWYRQDPGLGLRLIYFSYDVKMKEKGDIPEGYSVSREKKERFSLILESASTNQTSMYLCASSLLLAGVEQFFGPGTRLTVL.

The gene calls are TRBV5-4 and TRBJ2-7, with D perhaps TRBD1 (5 bases). Germline-derived CDR1 and CDR2 are SGHNT and YYREEE (reference sequence). The CDR3 is 11 residues long. Trimming left V 4 bases short and J 6 bases short, with 8 bases between. Here the CDR3 reads CASSPGSEQYF. In DNA, the CDR3 is TGTGCCAGCAGCCCAGGGTCCGAGCAGTACTTC.

The CDR3 DNA reads as TGTGCCAGCAGTTACGCGTCGACAGGTTATGGCTACACCTTC. As protein: CASSYASTGYGYTF. The chain has TRBV6-5 and TRBJ1-2; D possibly corresponds to TRBD1 (6 bases). V lost 2 bases, J lost 5 bases, and 12 bases lay in between. Looked up from germline, CDR1 is MNHEY and CDR2 is SVGAGI. CDR3 length equals 14 residues.

This chain joins TRBV27 and TRBJ2-2, with 8 positions matching TRBD1. Per the germline V gene, CDR1 is MNHEY and CDR2 is SMNVEV (reference sequence). The CDR3 length is 17 residues. J lost 5 bases, V lost 8 bases, and 16 bases had no gene match. CDR3 region: CASVTPGTGYWTGELFF. The CDR3 DNA reads as TGTGCCAGCGTAACTCCCGGGACAGGTTACTGGACCGGGGAGCTGTTTTTT.

The chain recombines TRBV4-1 with TRBJ2-3; the D gene is possibly TRBD1 (6 bases). CDR1 is MGHRA and CDR2 is YSYEKL in the germline V gene. The CDR3 runs to 16 residues. Trimming took off 3 bases at V and 0 bases at J, with 13 bases between the two ends. CDR3 in amino acids: CASSHNGQTSTDTQYF. The CDR3 nucleotides read TGCGCCAGCAGCCACAACGGACAGACTAGCACAGATACGCAGTATTTT.

The V and J genes are TRBV24-1 and TRBJ2-3, with 10 positions matching TRBD1. Germline V CDR1 and CDR2: KGHDR, SFDVKD. The trim removed 3 bases at V and 4 bases at J, leaving 6 bases unmatched. There are 16 residues in the CDR3. The CDR3 region has the DNA TGTGCCACCAGTGATCCGGGACAGGGGATGGCAGATACGCAGTATTTT. It specifies CATSDPGQGMADTQYF.

The chain has TRBV11-1 and TRBJ1-1, with D possibly matching TRBD1 (6 bases). The CDR3 spans 15 residues. CDR1 is SGHAT and CDR2 is FQDESV in the germline V gene (reference sequence). Trimming took 5 bases from V and 0 from J, leaving 13 bases between them. CDR3 bases: TGTGCCAGCAGCCCTCATGGGGGGCTGAACACTGAAGCTTTCTTT. Its translation: CASSPHGGLNTEAFF.